This TCR beta chain derives from a study of CD8+ T cells in alopecia areata. Study overall: Treated patients were given oral tofacitinib, which was dosed at 5 to 10 mg twice daily. A 6-month off-drug phase came after tofacitinib, which had lasted 6 to 18 months.

TCR sequencing used cDNA made by reverse transcription of extracted RNA. The method was immunoSEQ multiplex PCR; TCRdb's version includes in-frame clones alone and lacks a portion of them. The sample records more than 95,000 clones, roughly 58% being singletons. This clone appeared a few times. Its antigen is as yet unknown. Treatment meaning: oral pan-JAK inhibitor, 5-10 mg twice daily. The CDR3 runs 13 residues. Germline V lookup: CDR1 GTSNPN, CDR2 SVGIG (reference sequence). V shed 1 base and J 8 bases; nucleotides not matched to a gene: 5. The study, taken as a whole, reports: An increase in clonality over normal scalp was evident in lesional scalp, especially alopecia totalis/universalis.

J is TRBJ2-1 and V is TRBV30; TRBD1 matches at 7 bases. Sequences were derived from CD8+ T cells sorted from blood, sampled at week 4, from a patient treated with tofacitinib. The TCR comes from a human donor with alopecia areata. The CDR3 DNA reads TGTGCCTGGAGTGAATATACAGGGGATGAGCAGTTCTTC. The encoded protein is CAWSEYTGDEQFF.